The clone carrying this TCR beta chain was counted many times. The library had UMIs added by 3' ligation of an oligonucleotide to TCR cDNA. RNA was extracted from around 2.5 ml of whole blood of healthy adults. The sample belongs to a study of naive and memory T cell subsets. Germline CDR1 is SGHRS and CDR2 is YFSETQ. CDR3 size: 12 residues. V lost 7 bases and J lost 8, with 12 bases in between. Four PCR rounds used nested alpha and beta constant region primers plus the SP2 primer. Blood and skin TCR RNA was reverse transcribed with alpha and beta constant primers. TCRdb independently ran MiXCR on the 5' RACE reads; one entry per CDR3 protein. The sample has more than 45,000 distinct CDR3 sequences, around 7.3% seen once.

This sequence joins TRBV5-1 and TRBJ2-2; D is perhaps TRBD2 (6 bases). This TCR was recovered from a male donor in good health. The CDR3 bases are TGCGCCAGCTCCGAAGCGGGTGGGGAGCTGTTTTTT. Translation gives CASSEAGGELFF.